This T cell receptor delta chain was identified in a study of gamma-delta T cells after stem cell transplantation (dated by TCRdb to the mid-2010s). Comments on this clone: The target of this receptor is not known. With a far larger clone one base away, a read error is the likely cause. The sample holds other DNA sequences that translate to the same CDR3.

The library relied on RT-PCR. The instrument was an Illumina MiSeq. For TCRdb, the public reads were processed anew by CATT, and duplicate DNA sequences were folded into one row. The sample contains approximately 3,000 delta-chain clones, less than 6% of them found a single time. Approximately 35% of the sample lies in the top ten. Germline trimming: 0 bases from V, 0 bases from J; junction bases outside gene matches: 9. Reading the germline V gene gives CDR1 GEAIGNYY and CDR2 EKD. CDR3 length: 17 amino acids, cysteine to phenylalanine. Of the read, only the CDR3 DNA is kept; its 51 bases are in frame from base 1.

This chain is built from TRDV2 and TRDJ1; the junction holds 7 bases that match TRDD3. This clonotype was sampled from a human donor. It is not recorded whose cells these are; they may come from a transplant donor. The source material was gamma-delta T cells. CDR3 sequence: CACDTLGGPRDTDKLIF. At the DNA level, the sequence is TGTGCCTGTGACACCCTGGGGGGGCCCAGGGACACCGATAAACTCATCTTT.